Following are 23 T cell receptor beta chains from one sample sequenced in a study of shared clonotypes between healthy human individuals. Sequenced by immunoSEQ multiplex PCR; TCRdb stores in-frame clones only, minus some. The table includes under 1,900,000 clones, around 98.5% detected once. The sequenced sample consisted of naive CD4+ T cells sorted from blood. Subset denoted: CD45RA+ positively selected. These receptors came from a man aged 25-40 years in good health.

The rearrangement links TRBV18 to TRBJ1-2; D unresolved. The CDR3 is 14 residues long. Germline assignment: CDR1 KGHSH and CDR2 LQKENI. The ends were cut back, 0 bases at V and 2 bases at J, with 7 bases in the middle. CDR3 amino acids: CASSPPSSNYGYTF. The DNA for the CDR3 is TGTGCCAGCTCACCACCGTCATCGAACTATGGCTACACCTTC.

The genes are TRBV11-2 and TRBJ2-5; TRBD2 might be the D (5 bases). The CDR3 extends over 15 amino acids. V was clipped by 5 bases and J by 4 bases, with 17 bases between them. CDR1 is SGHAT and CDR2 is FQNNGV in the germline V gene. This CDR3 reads CASSQRPGISETQYF. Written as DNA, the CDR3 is TGTGCCAGCAGCCAGAGGCCCGGGATATCAGAGACCCAGTACTTC.

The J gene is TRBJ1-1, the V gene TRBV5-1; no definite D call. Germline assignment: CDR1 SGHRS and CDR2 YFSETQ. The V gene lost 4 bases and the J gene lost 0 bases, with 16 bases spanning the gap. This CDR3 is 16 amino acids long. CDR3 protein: CASSPHTVDMNTEAFF. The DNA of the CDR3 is TGCGCCAGCAGCCCTCACACGGTTGATATGAACACTGAAGCTTTCTTT.

CDR3 sequence: CASSLGGGWGNTEAFF. CDR3 bases: TGTGCCAGCAGCTTAGGAGGAGGATGGGGGAACACTGAAGCTTTCTTT. The chain is built from TRBV5-6 and TRBJ1-1; no clear D gene. Trimming shortened V by 2 bases and J by 1 base, and 15 bases separated the two germline ends. From germline, CDR1 is SGHDT and CDR2 YYEEEE. This CDR3 is built from 16 residues.

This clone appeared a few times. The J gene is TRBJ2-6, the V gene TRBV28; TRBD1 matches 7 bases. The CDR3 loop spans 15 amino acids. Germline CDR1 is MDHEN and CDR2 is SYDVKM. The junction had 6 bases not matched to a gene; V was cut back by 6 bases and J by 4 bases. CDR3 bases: TGTGCCAGCAGCAGTACAGGGGTCGGGGCCAACGTCCTGACTTTC. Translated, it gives CASSSTGVGANVLTF.

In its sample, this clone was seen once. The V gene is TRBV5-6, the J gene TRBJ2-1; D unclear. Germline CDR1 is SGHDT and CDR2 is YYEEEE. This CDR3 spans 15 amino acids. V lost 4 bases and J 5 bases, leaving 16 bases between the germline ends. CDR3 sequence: CASSRLAIDNNEQFF. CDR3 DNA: TGTGCCAGCAGCCGTCTGGCGATCGATAACAATGAGCAGTTCTTC.

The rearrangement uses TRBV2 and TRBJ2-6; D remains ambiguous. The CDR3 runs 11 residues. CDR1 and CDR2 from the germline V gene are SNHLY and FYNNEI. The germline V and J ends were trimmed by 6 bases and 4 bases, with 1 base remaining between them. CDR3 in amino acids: CASRGANVLTF. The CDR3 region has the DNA TGTGCCAGCAGGGGGGCCAACGTCCTGACTTTC. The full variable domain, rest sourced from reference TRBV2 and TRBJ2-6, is EPEVTQTPSHQVTQMGQEVILRCVPISNHLYFYWYRQILGQKVEFLVSFYNNEISEKSEIFDDQFSVERPDGSNFTLKIRSTKLEDSAMYFCASRGANVLTFGAGSRLTVL.

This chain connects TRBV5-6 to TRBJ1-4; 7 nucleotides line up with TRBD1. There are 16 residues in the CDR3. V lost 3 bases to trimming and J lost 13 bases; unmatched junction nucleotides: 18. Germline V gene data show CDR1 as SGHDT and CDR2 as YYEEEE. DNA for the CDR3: TGTGCCAGCAGCTCATCCGGGACAGTGGTTAGTCGGGGACTGTTTTTT. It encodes CASSSSGTVVSRGLFF.

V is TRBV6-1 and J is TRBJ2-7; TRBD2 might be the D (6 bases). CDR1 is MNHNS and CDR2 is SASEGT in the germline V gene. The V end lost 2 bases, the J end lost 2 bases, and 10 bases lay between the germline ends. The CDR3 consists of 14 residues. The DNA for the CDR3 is TGTGCCAGCAGTGAAAGTTGGACTACCTACGAGCAGTACTTC. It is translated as CASSESWTTYEQYF.

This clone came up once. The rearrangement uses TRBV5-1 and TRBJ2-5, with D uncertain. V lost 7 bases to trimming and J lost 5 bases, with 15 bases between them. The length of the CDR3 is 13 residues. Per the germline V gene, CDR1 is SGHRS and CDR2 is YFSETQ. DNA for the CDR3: TGCGCCAGCTTGGCCCTCGGCAGCGAGACCCAGTACTTC. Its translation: CASLALGSETQYF. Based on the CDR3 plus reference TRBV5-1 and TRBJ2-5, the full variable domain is KAGVTQTPRYLIKTRGQQVTLSCSPISGHRSVSWYQQTPGQGLQFLFEYFSETQRNKGNFPGRFSGRQFSNSRSEMNVSTLELGDSALYLCASLALGSETQYFGPGTRLLVL.

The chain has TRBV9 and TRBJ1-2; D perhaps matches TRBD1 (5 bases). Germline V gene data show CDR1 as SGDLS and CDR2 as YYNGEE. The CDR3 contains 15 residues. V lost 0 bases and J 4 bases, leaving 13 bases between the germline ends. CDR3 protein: CASSVDMRGGYGYTF. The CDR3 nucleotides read TGTGCCAGCAGCGTAGATATGCGCGGGGGCTATGGCTACACCTTC.

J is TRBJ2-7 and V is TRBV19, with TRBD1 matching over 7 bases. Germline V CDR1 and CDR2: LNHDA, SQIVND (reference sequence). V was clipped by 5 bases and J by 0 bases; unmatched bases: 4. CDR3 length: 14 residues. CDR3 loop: CASSASGGSYEQYF. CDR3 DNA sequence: TGTGCCAGTAGTGCATCAGGGGGCTCCTACGAGCAGTACTTC.

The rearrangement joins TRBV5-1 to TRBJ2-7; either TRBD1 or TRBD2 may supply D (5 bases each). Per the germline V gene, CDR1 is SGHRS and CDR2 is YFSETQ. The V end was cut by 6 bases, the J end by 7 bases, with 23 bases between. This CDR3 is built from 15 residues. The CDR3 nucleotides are TGCGCCAGCAATCCCGTTCAGGGTAACCGAGGGGAGCAGTACTTC. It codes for CASNPVQGNRGEQYF.

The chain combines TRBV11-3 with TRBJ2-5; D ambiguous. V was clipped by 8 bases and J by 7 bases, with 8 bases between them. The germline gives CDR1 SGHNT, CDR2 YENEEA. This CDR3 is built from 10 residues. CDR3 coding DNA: TGTGCCAGCCAGAGAGGGACCCAGTACTTC. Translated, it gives CASQRGTQYF.

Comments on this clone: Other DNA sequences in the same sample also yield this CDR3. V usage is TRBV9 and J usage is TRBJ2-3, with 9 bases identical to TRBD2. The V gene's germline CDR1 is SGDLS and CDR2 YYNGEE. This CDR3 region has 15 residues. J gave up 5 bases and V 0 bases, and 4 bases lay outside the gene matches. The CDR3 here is CASSVVSGSGDTQYF. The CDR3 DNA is TGTGCCAGCAGCGTAGTTAGCGGGAGCGGAGATACGCAGTATTTT.

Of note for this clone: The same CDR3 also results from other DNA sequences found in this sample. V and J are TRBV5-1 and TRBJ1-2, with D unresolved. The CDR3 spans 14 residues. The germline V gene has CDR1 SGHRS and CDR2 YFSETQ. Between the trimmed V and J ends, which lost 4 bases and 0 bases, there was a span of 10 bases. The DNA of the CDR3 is TGCGCCAGCAGCCCCCGGACCGCTAACTATGGCTACACCTTC. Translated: CASSPRTANYGYTF.

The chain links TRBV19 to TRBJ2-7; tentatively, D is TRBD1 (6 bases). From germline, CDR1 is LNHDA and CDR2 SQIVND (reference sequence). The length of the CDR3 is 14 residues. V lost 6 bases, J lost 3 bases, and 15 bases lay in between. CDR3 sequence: CASRPRGRGYEQYF. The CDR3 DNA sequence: TGTGCCAGTAGACCCAGGGGACGGGGCTACGAGCAGTACTTC. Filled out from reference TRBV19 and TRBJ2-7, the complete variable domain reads DGGITQSPKYLFRKEGQNVTLSCEQNLNHDAMYWYRQDPGQGLRLIYYSQIVNDFQKGDIAEGYSVSREKKESFPLTVTSAQKNPTAFYLCASRPRGRGYEQYFGPGTRLTVT.

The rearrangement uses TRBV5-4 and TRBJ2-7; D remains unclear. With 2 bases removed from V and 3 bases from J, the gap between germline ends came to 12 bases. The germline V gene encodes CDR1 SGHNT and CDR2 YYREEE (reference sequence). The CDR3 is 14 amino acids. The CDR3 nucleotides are TGTGCCAGCAGCTTAACGAGAGTTAGCTACGAGCAGTACTTC. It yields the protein CASSLTRVSYEQYF.

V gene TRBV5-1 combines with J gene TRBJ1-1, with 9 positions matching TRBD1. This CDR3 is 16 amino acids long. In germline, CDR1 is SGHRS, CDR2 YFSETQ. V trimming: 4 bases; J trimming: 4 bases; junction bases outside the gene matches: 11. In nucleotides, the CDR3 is TGCGCCAGCAGCGATCCCACAGGGGGCTCGGGCACTGAAGCTTTCTTT. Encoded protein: CASSDPTGGSGTEAFF.

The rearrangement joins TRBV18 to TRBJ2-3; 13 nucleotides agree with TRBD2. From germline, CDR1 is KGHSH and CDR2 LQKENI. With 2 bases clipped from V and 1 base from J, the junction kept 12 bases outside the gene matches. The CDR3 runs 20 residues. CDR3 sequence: CASSPKRTSGSDWGTDTQYF. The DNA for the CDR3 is TGTGCCAGCTCACCAAAAAGGACTAGCGGGAGCGATTGGGGCACAGATACGCAGTATTTT.

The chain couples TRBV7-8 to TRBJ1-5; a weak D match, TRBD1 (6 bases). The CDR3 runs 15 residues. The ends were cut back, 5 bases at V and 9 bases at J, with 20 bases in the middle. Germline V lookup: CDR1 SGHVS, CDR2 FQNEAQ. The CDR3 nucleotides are TGTGCCAGCAGCCAGACCACAGGGACCCGGTTGCCCCAGCATTTT. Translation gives CASSQTTGTRLPQHF.

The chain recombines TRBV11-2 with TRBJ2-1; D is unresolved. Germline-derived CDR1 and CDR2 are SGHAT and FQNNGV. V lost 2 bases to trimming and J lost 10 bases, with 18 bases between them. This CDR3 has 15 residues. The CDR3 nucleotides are TGTGCCAGCAGCTTAATGCTGGGCGTGGGTCAAGAGCAGTTCTTC. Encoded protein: CASSLMLGVGQEQFF.

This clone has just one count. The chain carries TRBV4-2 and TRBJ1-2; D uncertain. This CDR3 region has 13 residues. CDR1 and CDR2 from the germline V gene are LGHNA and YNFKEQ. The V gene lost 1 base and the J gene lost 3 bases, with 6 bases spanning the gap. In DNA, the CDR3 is TGTGCCAGCAGCCAAGCTGAGGACTATGGCTACACCTTC. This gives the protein CASSQAEDYGYTF.